One and the same sample provided the 5 T cell receptor beta chains below, sequenced in a study of blood T cell repertoires in COVID-19. Clones were sequenced by immunoSEQ multiplex PCR, and TCRdb holds only the in-frame ones, with some missing. The sample holds 300,000 to 350,000 clones, about 90% seen once. Input material: peripheral blood. These receptors all stem from a woman between 45 and 65 years old with COVID-19, enrolled during active disease.

The V gene is TRBV4-1, the J gene TRBJ2-3; D is unresolved. The CDR3 is 15 residues long. CDR1 MGHRA and CDR2 YSYEKL come from the germline V gene. V lost 8 bases, J lost 0 bases, and 15 bases lay in between. The CDR3 sequence: CASGLRTPSTDTQYF. The CDR3 DNA reads TGCGCCAGCGGCCTAAGAACTCCTAGCACAGATACGCAGTATTTT.

The chain carries TRBV5-1 and TRBJ1-5; D perhaps matches TRBD1 (5 bases). Trimming removed 4 bases at V and 3 bases at J, with 11 bases between. The CDR3 has 14 amino acids. In germline, CDR1 is SGHRS, CDR2 YFSETQ. Written as DNA, the CDR3 is TGCGCCAGCAGCGCGGGGGTAAACAATCAGCCCCAGCATTTT. It encodes CASSAGVNNQPQHF. The full variable domain, rest sourced from reference TRBV5-1 and TRBJ1-5, is KAGVTQTPRYLIKTRGQQVTLSCSPISGHRSVSWYQQTPGQGLQFLFEYFSETQRNKGNFPGRFSGRQFSNSRSEMNVSTLELGDSALYLCASSAGVNNQPQHFGDGTRLSIL.

The chain carries TRBV5-4 and TRBJ2-1, with D tentatively TRBD1 (5 bases). Trimming removed 4 bases from V and 0 bases from J, with 11 bases in between. Germline CDR1 SGHNT, CDR2 YYREEE (reference sequence). The CDR3 is made up of 15 amino acids. CDR3 sequence reads: CASSGPTVSYNEQFF. The CDR3 region has the DNA TGTGCCAGCAGCGGACCGACAGTCTCCTACAATGAGCAGTTCTTC.

The sample holds one count of this clone. The chain links TRBV29-1 to TRBJ2-7; 7 bases are a match to TRBD1. Trimming removed 4 bases from V and 3 bases from J; junction bases left unmatched: 9. The CDR3 length is 14 residues. Germline V gene lookup returns CDR1 SQVTM and CDR2 ANQGSEA. The CDR3 sequence is CSVGETGASYEQYF. CDR3 nucleotide sequence: TGCAGCGTTGGGGAAACAGGGGCGAGCTACGAGCAGTACTTC.

This clone was observed a few times. This rearrangement joins TRBV9 to TRBJ2-7; TRBD2 matches 13 bases. Germline lookup yields CDR1 SGDLS and CDR2 YYNGEE. V dropped 0 bases and J dropped 2; count of bases not matched to a gene: 2. The CDR3 has 16 residues. CDR3 protein: CASSVGGLAGTYEQYF. The DNA of the CDR3 is TGTGCCAGCAGCGTAGGGGGACTAGCGGGGACCTACGAGCAGTACTTC.